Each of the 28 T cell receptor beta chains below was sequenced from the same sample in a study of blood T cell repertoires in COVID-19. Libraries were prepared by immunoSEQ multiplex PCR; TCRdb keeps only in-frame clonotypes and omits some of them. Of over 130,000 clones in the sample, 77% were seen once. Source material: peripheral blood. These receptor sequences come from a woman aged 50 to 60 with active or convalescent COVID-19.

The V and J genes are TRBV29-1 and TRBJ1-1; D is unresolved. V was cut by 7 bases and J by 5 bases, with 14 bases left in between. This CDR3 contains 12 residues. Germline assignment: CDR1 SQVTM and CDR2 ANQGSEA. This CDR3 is CSATPVRTEAFF. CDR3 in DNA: TGCAGCGCGACCCCCGTACGGACTGAAGCTTTCTTT.

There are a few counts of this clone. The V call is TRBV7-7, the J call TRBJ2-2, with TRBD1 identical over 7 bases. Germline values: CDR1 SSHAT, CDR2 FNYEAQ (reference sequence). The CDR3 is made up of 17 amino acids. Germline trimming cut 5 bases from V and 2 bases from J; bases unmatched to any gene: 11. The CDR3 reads CASSPRRGTENTGELFF. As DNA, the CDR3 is TGTGCCAGCAGCCCGCGTCGAGGGACAGAAAACACCGGGGAGCTGTTTTTT.

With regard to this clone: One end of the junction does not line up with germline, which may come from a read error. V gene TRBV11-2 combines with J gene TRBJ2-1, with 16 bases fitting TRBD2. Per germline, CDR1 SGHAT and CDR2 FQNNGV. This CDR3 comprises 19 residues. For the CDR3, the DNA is TGTGCCAGCAGCTTAGGGGGACTAGCGGGAGGGGGCTCCCACAATGAGCAGTTCTTC. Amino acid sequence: CASSLGGLAGGGSHNEQFF.

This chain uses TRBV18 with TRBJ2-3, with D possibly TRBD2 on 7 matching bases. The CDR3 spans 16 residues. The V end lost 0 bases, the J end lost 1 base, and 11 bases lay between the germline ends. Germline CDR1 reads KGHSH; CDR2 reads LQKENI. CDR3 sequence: CASSPPWGGGTDTQYF. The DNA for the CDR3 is TGTGCCAGCTCACCACCGTGGGGGGGCGGCACAGATACGCAGTATTTT.

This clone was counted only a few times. Here the CDR3 reads CASSQRSGGQPQHF. The CDR3 nucleotides are TGTGCCAGCAGCCAAAGGTCAGGGGGCCAGCCCCAGCATTTT. The chain combines TRBV3-1 (or the pseudogene TRBV3-2) with TRBJ1-5; 8 bases line up with TRBD1. J was trimmed by 7 bases and V by 2 bases; bases with no gene match: 4. CDR3 length: 14 amino acids. Per the germline V gene, CDR1 is LGHDT and CDR2 is YNNKEL (reference sequence).

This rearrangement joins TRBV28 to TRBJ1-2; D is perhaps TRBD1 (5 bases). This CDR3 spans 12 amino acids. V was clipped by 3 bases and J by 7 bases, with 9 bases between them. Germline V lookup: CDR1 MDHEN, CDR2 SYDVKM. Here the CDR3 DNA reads TGTGCCAGCAGTTTGAGCCAGGGTGGCTACACCTTC. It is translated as CASSLSQGGYTF.

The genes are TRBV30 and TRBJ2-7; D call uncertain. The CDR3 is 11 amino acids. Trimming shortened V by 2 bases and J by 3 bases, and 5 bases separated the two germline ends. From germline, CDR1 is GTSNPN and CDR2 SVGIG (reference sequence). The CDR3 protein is CAWSHSYEQYF. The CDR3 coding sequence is TGTGCCTGGAGTCACAGCTACGAGCAGTACTTC.

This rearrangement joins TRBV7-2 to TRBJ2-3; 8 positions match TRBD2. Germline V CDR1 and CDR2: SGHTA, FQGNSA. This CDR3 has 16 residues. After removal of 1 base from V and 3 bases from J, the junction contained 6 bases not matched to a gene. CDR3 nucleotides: TGTGCCAGCAGCTTAGAGATCGCTAGCGGGACAGATACGCAGTATTTT. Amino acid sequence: CASSLEIASGTDTQYF.

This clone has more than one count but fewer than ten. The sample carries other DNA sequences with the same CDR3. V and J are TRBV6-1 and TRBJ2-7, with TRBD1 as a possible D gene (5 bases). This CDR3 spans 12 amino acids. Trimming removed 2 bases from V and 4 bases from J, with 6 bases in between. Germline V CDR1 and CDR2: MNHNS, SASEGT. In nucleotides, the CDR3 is TGTGCCAGCAGTGAACAGGGTTACGAGCAGTACTTC. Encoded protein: CASSEQGYEQYF.

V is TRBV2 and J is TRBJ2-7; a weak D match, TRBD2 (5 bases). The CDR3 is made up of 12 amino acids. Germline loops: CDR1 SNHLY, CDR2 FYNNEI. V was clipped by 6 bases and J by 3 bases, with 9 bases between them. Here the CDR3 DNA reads TGTGCCAGCAGGGACCGGGACTACGAGCAGTACTTC. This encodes CASRDRDYEQYF.

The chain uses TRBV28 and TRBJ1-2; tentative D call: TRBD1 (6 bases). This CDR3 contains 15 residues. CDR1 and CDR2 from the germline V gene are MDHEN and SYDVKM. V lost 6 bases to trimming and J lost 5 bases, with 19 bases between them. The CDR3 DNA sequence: TGTGCCAGCAGATCATCGGGGGGGCAGGCGTATGGCTACACCTTC. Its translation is CASRSSGGQAYGYTF.

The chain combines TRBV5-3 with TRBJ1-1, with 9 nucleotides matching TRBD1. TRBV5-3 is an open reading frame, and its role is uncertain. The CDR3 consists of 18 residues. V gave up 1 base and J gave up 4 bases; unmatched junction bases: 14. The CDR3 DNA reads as TGTGCCAGAAGCTTGAAAGTCGACAGGGGGAAGTGGGCCACTGAAGCTTTCTTT. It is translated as CARSLKVDRGKWATEAFF.

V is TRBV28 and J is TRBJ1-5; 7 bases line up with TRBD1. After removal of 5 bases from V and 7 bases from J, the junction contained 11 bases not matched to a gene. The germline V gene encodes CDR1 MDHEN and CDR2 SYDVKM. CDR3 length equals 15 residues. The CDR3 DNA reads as TGTGCCAGCAGTCCCAGGGGGGAGCTCGGACAGCCCCAGCATTTT. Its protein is CASSPRGELGQPQHF.

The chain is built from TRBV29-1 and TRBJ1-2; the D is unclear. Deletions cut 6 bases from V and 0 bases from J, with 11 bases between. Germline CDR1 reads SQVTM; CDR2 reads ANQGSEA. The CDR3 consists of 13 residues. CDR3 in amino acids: CSVRELTNYGYTF. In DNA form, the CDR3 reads TGCAGCGTCCGAGAGTTAACTAACTATGGCTACACCTTC.

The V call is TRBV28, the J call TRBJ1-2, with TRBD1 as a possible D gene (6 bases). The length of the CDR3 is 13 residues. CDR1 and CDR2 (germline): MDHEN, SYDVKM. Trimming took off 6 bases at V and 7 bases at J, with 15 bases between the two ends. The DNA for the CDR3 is TGTGCCAGCAGCCTGGGGGGGGCCCGTGGCTACACCTTC. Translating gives CASSLGGARGYTF.

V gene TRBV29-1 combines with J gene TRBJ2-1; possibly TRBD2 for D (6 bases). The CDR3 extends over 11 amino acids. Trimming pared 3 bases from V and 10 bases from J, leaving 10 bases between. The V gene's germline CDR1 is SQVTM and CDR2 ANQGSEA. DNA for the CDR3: TGCAGCGTTGAGGTAGCGGACGAGCAGTTCTTC. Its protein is CSVEVADEQFF.

The CDR3 loop is CAWNWAGGPLAQYF. The CDR3 region has the DNA TGTGCCTGGAATTGGGCGGGGGGCCCCCTGGCGCAGTATTTT. The chain links TRBV30 to TRBJ2-3; 8 nucleotides match TRBD2. The V gene's germline CDR1 is GTSNPN and CDR2 SVGIG (reference sequence). V lost 4 bases to trimming and J lost 10 bases; unmatched junction nucleotides: 13. CDR3 length: 14 amino acids.

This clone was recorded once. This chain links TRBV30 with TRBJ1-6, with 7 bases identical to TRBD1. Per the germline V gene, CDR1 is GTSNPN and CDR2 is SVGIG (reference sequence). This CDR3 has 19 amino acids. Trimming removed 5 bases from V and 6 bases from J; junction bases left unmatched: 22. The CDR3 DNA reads TGTGCCTGGCGGAGGGGCGGGCAAAGGACAGGCTCTTTTAATTCACCCCTCCACTTT. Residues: CAWRRGGQRTGSFNSPLHF.

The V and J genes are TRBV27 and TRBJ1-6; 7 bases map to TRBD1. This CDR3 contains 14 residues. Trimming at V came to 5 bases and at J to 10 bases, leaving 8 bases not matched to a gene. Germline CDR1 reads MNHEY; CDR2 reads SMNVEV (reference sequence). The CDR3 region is CASSPQGGLSPLHF. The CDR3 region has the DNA TGTGCCAGCAGTCCGCAGGGGGGACTCTCACCCCTCCACTTT.

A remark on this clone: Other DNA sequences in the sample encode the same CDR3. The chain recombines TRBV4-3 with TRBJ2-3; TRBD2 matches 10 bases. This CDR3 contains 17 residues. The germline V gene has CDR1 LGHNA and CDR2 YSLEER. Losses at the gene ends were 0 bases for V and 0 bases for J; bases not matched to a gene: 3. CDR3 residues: CASSQDIAGGSTDTQYF. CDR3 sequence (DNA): TGCGCCAGCAGCCAAGATATAGCGGGGGGAAGCACAGATACGCAGTATTTT.

In DNA form, the CDR3 reads TGTGCCAGCAGCCGGACAGGGGGTGGGAGCAATCAGCCCCAGCATTTT. It yields the protein CASSRTGGGSNQPQHF. The V and J genes are TRBV7-3 and TRBJ1-5; the match to TRBD1 covers 10 bases. Per germline, CDR1 SGHTA and CDR2 FQGTGA. The ends lost 5 bases at V and 1 base at J; junction bases unmatched: 5. The CDR3 length is 16 residues.

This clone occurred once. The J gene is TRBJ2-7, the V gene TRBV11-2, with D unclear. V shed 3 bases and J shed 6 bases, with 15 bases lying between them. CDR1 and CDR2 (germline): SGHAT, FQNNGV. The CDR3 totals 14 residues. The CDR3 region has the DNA TGTGCCAGCAGCTTTACGCCCTCAACTGTCGAGCAGTACTTC. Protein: CASSFTPSTVEQYF.

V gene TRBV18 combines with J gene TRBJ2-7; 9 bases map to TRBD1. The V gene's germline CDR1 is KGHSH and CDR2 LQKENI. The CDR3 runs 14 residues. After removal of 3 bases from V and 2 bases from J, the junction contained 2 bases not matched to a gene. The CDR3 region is CASSPRDRAYEQYF. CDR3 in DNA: TGTGCCAGCTCACCCCGGGACAGGGCCTACGAGCAGTACTTC.

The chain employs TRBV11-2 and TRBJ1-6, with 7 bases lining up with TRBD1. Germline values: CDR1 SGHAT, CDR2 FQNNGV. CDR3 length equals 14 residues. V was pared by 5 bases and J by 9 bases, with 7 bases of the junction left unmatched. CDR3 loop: CASSQGTVSSPLHF. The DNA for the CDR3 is TGTGCCAGCAGCCAAGGGACAGTTTCTTCACCCCTCCACTTT.

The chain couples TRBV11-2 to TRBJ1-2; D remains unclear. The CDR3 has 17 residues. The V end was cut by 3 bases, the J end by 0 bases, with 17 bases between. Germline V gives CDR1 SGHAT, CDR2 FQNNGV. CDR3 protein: CASSFPATASPNYGYTF. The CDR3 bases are TGTGCCAGCAGCTTTCCCGCTACAGCCTCCCCTAACTATGGCTACACCTTC.

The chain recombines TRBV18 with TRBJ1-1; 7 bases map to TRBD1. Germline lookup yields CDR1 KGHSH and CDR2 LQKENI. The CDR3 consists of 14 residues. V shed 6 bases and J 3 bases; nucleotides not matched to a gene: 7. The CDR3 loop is CASSKRQGDTEAFF. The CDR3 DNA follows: TGTGCCAGCTCCAAGCGACAGGGAGACACTGAAGCTTTCTTT. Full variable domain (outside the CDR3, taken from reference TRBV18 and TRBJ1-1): NAGVMQNPRHLVRRRGQEARLRCSPMKGHSHVYWYRQLPEEGLKFMVYLQKENIIDESGMPKERFSAEFPKEGPSILRIQQVVRGDSAAYFCASSKRQGDTEAFFGQGTRLTVV.

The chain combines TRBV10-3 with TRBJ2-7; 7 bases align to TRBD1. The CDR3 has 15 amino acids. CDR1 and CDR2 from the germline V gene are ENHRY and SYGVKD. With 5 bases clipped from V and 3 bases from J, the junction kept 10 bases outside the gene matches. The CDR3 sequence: CAISPGGRRRYEQYF. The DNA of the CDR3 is TGTGCCATCAGTCCAGGGGGACGGAGACGCTACGAGCAGTACTTC.

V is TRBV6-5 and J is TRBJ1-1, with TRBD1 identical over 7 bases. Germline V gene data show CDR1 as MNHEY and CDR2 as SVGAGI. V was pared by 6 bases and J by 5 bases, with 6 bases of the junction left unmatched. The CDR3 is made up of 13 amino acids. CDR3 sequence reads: CASSPQGRTEAFF. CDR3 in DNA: TGTGCCAGCAGCCCACAGGGGCGTACTGAAGCTTTCTTT.